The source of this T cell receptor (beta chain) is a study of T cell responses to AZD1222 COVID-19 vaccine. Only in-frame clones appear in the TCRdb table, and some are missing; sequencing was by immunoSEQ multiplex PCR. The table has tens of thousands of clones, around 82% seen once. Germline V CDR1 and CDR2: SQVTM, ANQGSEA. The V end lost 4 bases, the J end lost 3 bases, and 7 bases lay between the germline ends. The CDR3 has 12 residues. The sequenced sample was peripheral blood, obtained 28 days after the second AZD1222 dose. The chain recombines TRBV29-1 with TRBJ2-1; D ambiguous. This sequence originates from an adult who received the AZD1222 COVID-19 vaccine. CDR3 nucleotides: TGCAGCGTTGGCACAGACTACAATGAGCAGTTCTTC. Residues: CSVGTDYNEQFF.